This T cell receptor beta chain was recovered during a study of OX40 agonist ivuxolimab in advanced cancers. Across the whole study: The patients' treatment was ivuxolimab, an agonistic anti-OX40 (CD134) antibody.

The V gene lost 2 bases and the J gene lost 8 bases, with 9 bases spanning the gap. Germline loops: CDR1 MNHEY, CDR2 SVGAGI. This CDR3 has 12 amino acids. TCRdb's table, derived via immunoSEQ multiplex PCR, lists solely in-frame clones and lacks some. The sample lists about 80,000 clones, more than 75% occurring once. This sequence was found in an adult with an advanced solid tumor such as melanoma, head and neck, liver or kidney cancer. The chain joins TRBV6-5 to TRBJ1-2, with no clear D. Sequences were derived from CD4+ or CD8+ T cells sorted from blood, sampled in a trial of the OX40 agonist ivuxolimab. CDR3 nucleotides: TGTGCCAGCAGTTACAGTGTGGGGGGCTACACCTTC. Protein: CASSYSVGGYTF.